What follows describes a single T cell receptor beta chain. Antigen: not known. There are 15 residues in the CDR3. The V gene lost 0 bases and the J gene lost 1 base, with 10 bases spanning the gap. Per the germline V gene, CDR1 is SGHRS and CDR2 is YFSETQ. While unrecorded immune exposures were likely, the donors were nominally healthy when sampled. The PCR contained 60 Vbeta and 13 Jbeta primers. Original processing notes: A later analysis counted some 87 million unique TCR beta chains, around 10 million shared. Sequencing was performed with immunoSEQ multiplex PCR; in TCRdb, only in-frame clones are kept and a portion is missing. Clone size and the V and J calls come from that table; the DNA yielded D and trimming. The sample lists 110,000 to 150,000 clones, 72% occurring once. This sample is drawn from a study of cytomegalovirus exposure and HLA in healthy donors. Regarding the study as a whole: Being indistinguishable, some V segments were excluded, TRBV6-2 and TRBV6-3 among them. Follow-up analysis found HLA locus-dependent TCR association rates, highest for DRB1 and lowest for HLA-C.

This chain joins TRBV5-1 and TRBJ1-1, with D tentatively TRBD1 (6 bases). Source material: PBMCs. This TCR derives from a man aged 35 to 55 in good health and CMV-seronegative. The CDR3 coding sequence is TGCGCCAGCAGCTTGGTACAGGGTCAGAACACTGAAGCTTTCTTT. Its translation: CASSLVQGQNTEAFF.